The clone carrying this TCR beta chain was seen only once. No antigen is known for it. Germline CDR1 is SGHTA and CDR2 is FQGTGA. This CDR3 is built from 16 residues. With 5 bases removed from V and 2 bases from J, the gap between germline ends came to 18 bases. Although they were nominally healthy when sampled, donors likely had unrecorded immune exposures. Vbeta (60) and Jbeta (13) primers were used in the PCR. TCRdb's table, derived via immunoSEQ multiplex PCR, lists solely in-frame clones and lacks some. The sample carries about 120,000 clones, about 68% recorded once. The data were obtained in a study of cytomegalovirus exposure and HLA in healthy donors. Across the whole study: Ancestry clustering placed more than 65% of several hundred genotyped donors in the Caucasian-associated cluster. Study results and caveats: In a later analysis, donors in an Asian-associated ancestry cluster reportedly had fewer N-insertions in productive TCRs than the cohort mean. The authors considered a cluster of highly shared sequence variants likely to be a sequencing artifact.

The chain recombines TRBV7-3 with TRBJ2-5; perhaps TRBD2 as D (6 bases). Sequencing was performed on PBMCs. This receptor was identified in a man aged 35-49 years in good health and CMV-seropositive. CDR3 sequence: CASSRPSPEGQETQYF. The DNA for the CDR3 is TGTGCCAGCAGCAGGCCCTCACCGGAGGGACAAGAGACCCAGTACTTC.